These T cell receptor beta chains were read from a single sample in a study of shared clonotypes between healthy human individuals. Clones were read by immunoSEQ multiplex PCR, and TCRdb kept only the in-frame ones, dropping some. The data hold 600,000 to 800,000 clones, with approximately 72% observed a single time. Sequenced: memory CD4+ T cells sorted from blood. The receptor source for this set is a woman aged 30 to 39 in good health. Each CDR3 is given with its conserved first and last residue. The order of the fields is J gene, D gene, clone size, V gene, CDR3 DNA, CDR3 protein. The D gene is left open where the match is weak. The listing skips clone size in some rows; elsewhere it reads once, few, many or a size class.

>TRBJ2-2|.|.|TRBV18
TGTGCCAGCTCATCCATCACCGGGGAGCTGTTTTTT
CASSSITGELFF
>TRBJ1-5|TRBD1|.|TRBV19
TGTGCCAGTAGTCCAGGGACAGGCGCCAGTCAGCCCCAGCATTTT
CASSPGTGASQPQHF
>TRBJ1-5|.|.|TRBV18
TGTGCCAGCTCACGAGTTAGGACAACCAGCAATCAGCCCCAGCATTTT
CASSRVRTTSNQPQHF
>TRBJ2-7|TRBD2|few|TRBV5-1
TGCGCCAGCAGTCTACTAGCGGGAGAGGTAGGCGAGCAGTACTTC
CASSLLAGEVGEQYF
>TRBJ2-5|.|.|TRBV5-1
TGCGCCAGCAGCTTACAGGGAAAGGGAGAGACCCAGTACTTC
CASSLQGKGETQYF
>TRBJ1-2|TRBD1|.|TRBV14
TGTGCCAGCAGCCAAGATTCAGGGACAGGGATCTATGGCTACACCTTC
CASSQDSGTGIYGYTF
>TRBJ2-7|.|few|TRBV28
TGTGCCAGCAGCCCTACGAGGGGCTACGAGCAGTACTTC
CASSPTRGYEQYF
>TRBJ2-3|.|.|TRBV2
TGTGCCAGCAGTGAACGGGATACGCAGTATTTT
CASSERDTQYF
>TRBJ2-2|TRBD1|.|TRBV6-5
TGTGCCAGCAGTTACTCGCGGACAGGGAGCACCGGGGAGCTGTTTTTT
CASSYSRTGSTGELFF
>TRBJ2-1|.|.|TRBV19
TGTGCCAGTACCCTCGGGACAAACACCTACAATGAGCAGTTCTTC
CASTLGTNTYNEQFF
>TRBJ1-1|TRBD1|.|TRBV7-3
TGTGCCAGCAGTAAACAGGGGTTGGACACTGAAGCTTTCTTT
CASSKQGLDTEAFF
>TRBJ2-7|.|.|TRBV5-1
TGCGCCAGCAGCTGGGGGGTCACCTACGAGCAGTACTTC
CASSWGVTYEQYF
>TRBJ1-2|.|.|TRBV25-1
TGTGCCAGCAGTGGGGGGACGACAGGTGGCTACACCTTC
CASSGGTTGGYTF
>TRBJ2-3|.|.|TRBV2
TGTGCCAGCCACATAACCCGCACAGATACGCAGTATTTT
CASHITRTDTQYF
>TRBJ2-1|.|.|TRBV11-3
TGTGCCAGCAGCTTAGCCGGGACTTCCTACAATGAGCAGTTCTTC
CASSLAGTSYNEQFF
>TRBJ1-4|.|.|TRBV7-9
TGTGCCAGCAGCCCGTCGGGAGGAACTGAAAAACTGTTTTTT
CASSPSGGTEKLFF
>TRBJ1-1|TRBD1|.|TRBV28
TGTGCCAGCAGAGCCGTGACAGGGTTTGTTTTGAGCACTGAAGCTTTCTTT
CASRAVTGFVLSTEAFF
>TRBJ1-3|TRBD1|.|TRBV7-6
TGTGCCAGCAGCCCGGGACAGTTAGTAGACACCATATATTTT
CASSPGQLVDTIYF
>TRBJ2-2|.|.|TRBV9
TGTGCCAGCAGCGTCGGGACCTCAGGCACCGGGGAGCTGTTTTTT
CASSVGTSGTGELFF
>TRBJ2-7|TRBD1|.|TRBV27
TGTGCCAGCAGTTTACGTCCGGGACAGGGTTCCTACGAGCAGTACTTC
CASSLRPGQGSYEQYF
>TRBJ2-1|TRBD2|.|TRBV6-5
TGTGCCAGCAGTTACTCCATAGCGGGAGGGCCAAATGAGCAGTTCTTC
CASSYSIAGGPNEQFF
>TRBJ1-1|TRBD1|.|TRBV7-8
TGTGCCAGCAGCTTACGGGGACAGGGGGCTATGAGGACTGAAGCTTTCTTT
CASSLRGQGAMRTEAFF
>TRBJ1-2|TRBD1|.|TRBV27
TGTGCCAGCAGTCCCCTTCCACGGGACAGGGGGCTAGGCTATGGCTACACCTTC
CASSPLPRDRGLGYGYTF
>TRBJ2-5|TRBD2|.|TRBV10-3
TGTGCCATCAGTGAGTCGTTGGGGCTAGCGGGGCAAGAGACCCAGTACTTC
CAISESLGLAGQETQYF
>TRBJ1-1|TRBD1|.|TRBV4-1
TGCGCCAGCAGCCAAGTTGGCAGGGGGCGCGGGGACACTGAAGCTTTCTTT
CASSQVGRGRGDTEAFF
>TRBJ1-5|TRBD1|.|TRBV6-5
TGTGCCAGCAGTTCCGGGACAGGGGACCGGCCCCAGCATTTT
CASSSGTGDRPQHF